This TCR beta chain is drawn from a study of blood T cell repertoires in COVID-19. Here immunoSEQ multiplex PCR was the method, and the copy in TCRdb shows in-frame clones only, minus some. This table has hundreds of thousands of clones, 84% appearing once. The CDR3 has 11 amino acids. V was shortened by 5 bases and J by 1 base, with 4 bases between the two germline ends. Germline CDR1 is DFQATT and CDR2 is SNEGSKA (reference sequence). Those enrolled, adults aged 18 to 89 years, came from about two dozen US areas. The sample comprised PBMCs or T cells enriched from blood (not recorded which). The receptor comes from a man aged 25 to 40 with acute COVID-19. The chain has TRBV20-1 and TRBJ2-3; D not resolved. The DNA for the CDR3 is TGCAGTGCTTATCGCACAGATACGCAGTATTTT. Its protein is CSAYRTDTQYF.